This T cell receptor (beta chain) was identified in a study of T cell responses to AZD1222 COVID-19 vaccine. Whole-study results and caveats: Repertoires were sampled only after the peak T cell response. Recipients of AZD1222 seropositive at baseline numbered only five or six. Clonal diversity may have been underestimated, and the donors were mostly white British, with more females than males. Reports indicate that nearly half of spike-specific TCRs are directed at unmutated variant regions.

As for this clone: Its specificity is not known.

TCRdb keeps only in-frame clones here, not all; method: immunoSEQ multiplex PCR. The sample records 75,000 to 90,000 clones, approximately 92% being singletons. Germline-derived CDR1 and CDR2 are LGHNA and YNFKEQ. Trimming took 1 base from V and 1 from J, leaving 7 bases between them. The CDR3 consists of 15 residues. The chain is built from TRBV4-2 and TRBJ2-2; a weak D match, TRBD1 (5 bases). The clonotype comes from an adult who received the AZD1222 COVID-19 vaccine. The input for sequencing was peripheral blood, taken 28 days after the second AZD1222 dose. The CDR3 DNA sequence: TGTGCCAGCAGCCAAGTGCAGGGGAACACCGGGGAGCTGTTTTTT. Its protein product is CASSQVQGNTGELFF.